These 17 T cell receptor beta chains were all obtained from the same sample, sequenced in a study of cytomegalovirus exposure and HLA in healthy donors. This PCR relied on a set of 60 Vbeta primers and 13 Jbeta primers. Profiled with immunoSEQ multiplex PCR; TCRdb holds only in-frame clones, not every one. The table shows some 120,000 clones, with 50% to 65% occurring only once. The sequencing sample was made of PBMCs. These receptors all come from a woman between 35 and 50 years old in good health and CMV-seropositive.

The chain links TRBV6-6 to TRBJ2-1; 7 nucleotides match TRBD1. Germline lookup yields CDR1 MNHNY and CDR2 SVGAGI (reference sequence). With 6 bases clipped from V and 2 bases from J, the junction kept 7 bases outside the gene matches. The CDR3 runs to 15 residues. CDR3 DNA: TGTGCCAGCAGGTCAACCGGGACAGCCTACAATGAGCAGTTCTTC. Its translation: CASRSTGTAYNEQFF.

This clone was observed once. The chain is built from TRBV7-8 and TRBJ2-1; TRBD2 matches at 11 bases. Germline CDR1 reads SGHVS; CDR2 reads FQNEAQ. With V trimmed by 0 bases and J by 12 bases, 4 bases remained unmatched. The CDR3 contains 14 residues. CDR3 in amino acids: CASSLATSGSGQFF. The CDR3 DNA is TGTGCCAGCAGCTTAGCAACTAGCGGGAGTGGGCAGTTCTTC.

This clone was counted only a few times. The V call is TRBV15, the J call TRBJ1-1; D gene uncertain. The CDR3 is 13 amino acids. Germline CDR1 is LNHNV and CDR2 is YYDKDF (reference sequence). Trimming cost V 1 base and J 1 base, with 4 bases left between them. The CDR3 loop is CATSRGENTEAFF. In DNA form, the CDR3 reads TGTGCCACCAGCAGAGGAGAGAACACTGAAGCTTTCTTT.

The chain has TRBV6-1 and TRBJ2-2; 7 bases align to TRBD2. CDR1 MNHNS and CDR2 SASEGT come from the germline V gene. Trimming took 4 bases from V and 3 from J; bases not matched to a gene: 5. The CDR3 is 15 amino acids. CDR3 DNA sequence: TGTGCCAGCAGTGCCGGACTAGTGTACACCGGGGAGCTGTTTTTT. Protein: CASSAGLVYTGELFF.

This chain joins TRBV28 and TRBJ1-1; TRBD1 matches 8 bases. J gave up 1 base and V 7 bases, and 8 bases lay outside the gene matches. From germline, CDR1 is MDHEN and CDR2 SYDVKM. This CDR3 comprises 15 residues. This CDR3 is CASTRSGTGNTEAFF. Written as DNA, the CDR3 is TGTGCCAGCACCAGGTCCGGGACAGGGAACACTGAAGCTTTCTTT.

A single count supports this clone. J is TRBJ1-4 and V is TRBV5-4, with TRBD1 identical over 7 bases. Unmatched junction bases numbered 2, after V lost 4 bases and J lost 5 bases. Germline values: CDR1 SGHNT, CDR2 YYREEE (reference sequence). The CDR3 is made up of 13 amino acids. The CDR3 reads CASSPDRNEKLFF. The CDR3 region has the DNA TGTGCCAGCAGCCCGGACAGGAATGAAAAACTGTTTTTT.

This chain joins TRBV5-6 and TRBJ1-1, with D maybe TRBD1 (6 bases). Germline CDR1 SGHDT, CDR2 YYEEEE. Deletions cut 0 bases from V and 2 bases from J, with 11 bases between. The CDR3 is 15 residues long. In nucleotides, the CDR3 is TGTGCCAGCAGCTTGGCGCCAGGGGTCAACACTGAAGCTTTCTTT. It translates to CASSLAPGVNTEAFF.

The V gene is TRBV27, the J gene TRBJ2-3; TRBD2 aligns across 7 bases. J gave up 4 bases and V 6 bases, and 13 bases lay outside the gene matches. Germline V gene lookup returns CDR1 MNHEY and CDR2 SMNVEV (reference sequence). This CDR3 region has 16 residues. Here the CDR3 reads CASSRREGSRADTQYF. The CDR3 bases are TGTGCCAGCAGCCGGAGGGAGGGTAGTAGGGCAGATACGCAGTATTTT.

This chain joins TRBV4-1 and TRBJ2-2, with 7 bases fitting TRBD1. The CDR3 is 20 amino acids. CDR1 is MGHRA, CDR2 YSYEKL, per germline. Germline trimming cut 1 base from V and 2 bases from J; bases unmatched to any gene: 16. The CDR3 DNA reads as TGCGCCAGCAGCCAAGGGGCCGGACAGGCCTCTACTTTCAACACCGGGGAGCTGTTTTTT. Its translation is CASSQGAGQASTFNTGELFF.

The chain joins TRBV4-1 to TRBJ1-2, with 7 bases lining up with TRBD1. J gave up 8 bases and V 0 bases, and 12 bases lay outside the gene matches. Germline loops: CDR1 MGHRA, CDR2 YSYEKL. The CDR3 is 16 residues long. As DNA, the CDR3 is TGCGCCAGCAGCCAAGATTTGGAGGGGGCGGTAAACGGCTACACCTTC. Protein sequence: CASSQDLEGAVNGYTF.

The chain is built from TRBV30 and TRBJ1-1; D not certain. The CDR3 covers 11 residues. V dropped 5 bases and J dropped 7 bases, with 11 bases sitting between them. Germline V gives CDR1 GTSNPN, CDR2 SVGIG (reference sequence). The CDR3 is CAWGRESEAFF. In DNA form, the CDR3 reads TGTGCCTGGGGGAGGGAGAGTGAAGCTTTCTTT.

CDR3 loop: CASSFQGARGDEQYF. In nucleotides, the CDR3 is TGTGCCAGCAGTTTCCAGGGGGCGCGGGGAGACGAGCAGTACTTC. The rearrangement uses TRBV27 and TRBJ2-7; 8 bases are a match to TRBD1. With 3 bases clipped from V and 5 bases from J, the junction kept 9 bases outside the gene matches. CDR3 length equals 15 residues. Looked up from germline, CDR1 is MNHEY and CDR2 is SMNVEV (reference sequence).

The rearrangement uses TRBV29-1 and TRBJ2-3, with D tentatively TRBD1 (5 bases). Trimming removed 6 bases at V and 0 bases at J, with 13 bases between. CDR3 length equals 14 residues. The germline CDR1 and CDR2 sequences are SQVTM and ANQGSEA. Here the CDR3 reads CSVGLQGSTDTQYF. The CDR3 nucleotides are TGCAGCGTGGGTCTGCAGGGTAGCACAGATACGCAGTATTTT.

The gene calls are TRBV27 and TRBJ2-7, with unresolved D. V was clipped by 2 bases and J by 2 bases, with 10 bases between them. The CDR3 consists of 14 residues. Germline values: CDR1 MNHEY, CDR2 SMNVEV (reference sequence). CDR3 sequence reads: CASSLRRMPYEQYF. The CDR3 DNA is TGTGCCAGCAGTTTAAGGCGGATGCCCTACGAGCAGTACTTC.

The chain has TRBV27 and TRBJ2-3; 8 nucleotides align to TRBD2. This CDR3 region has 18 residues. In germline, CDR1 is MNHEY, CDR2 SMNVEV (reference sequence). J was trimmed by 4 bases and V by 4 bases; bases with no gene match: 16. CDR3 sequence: CASSSKAVLAAPPDTQYF. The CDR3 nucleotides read TGTGCCAGCAGTTCTAAGGCGGTACTAGCGGCACCACCAGATACGCAGTATTTT.

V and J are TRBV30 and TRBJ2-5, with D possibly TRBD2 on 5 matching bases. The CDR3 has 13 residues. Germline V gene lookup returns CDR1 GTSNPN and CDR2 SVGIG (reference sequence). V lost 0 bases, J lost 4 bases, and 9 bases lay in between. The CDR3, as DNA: TGTGCCTGGAGTGTTCGGGGTCGAGAGACCCAGTACTTC. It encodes CAWSVRGRETQYF.

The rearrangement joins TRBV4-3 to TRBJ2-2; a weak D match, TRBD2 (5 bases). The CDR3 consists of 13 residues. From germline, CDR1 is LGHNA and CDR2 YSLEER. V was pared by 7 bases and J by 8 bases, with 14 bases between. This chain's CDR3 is CASNPGRGGELFF. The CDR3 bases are TGCGCCAGCAACCCCGGACGAGGGGGGGAGCTGTTTTTT.